This entry concerns a single T cell receptor beta chain. Clones were sequenced by immunoSEQ multiplex PCR, and TCRdb holds only the in-frame ones, with some missing. The sample includes 300,000 to 350,000 clones, 87% of them seen just once. Germline loops: CDR1 KGHSH, CDR2 LQKENI. Trimming took off 3 bases at V and 0 bases at J, with 5 bases between the two ends. CDR3 length: 13 residues. This sample is part of a study of blood T cell repertoires in COVID-19. About the research overall: From T cells, B-cell-depleted T cells, or PBMCs came the material, which was cDNA or gDNA.

Sequenced input: peripheral blood. The chain recombines TRBV18 with TRBJ2-5; no clear D gene. The sequence came from a woman between 50 and 59 years old with COVID-19, enrolled during active disease. The CDR3 spells CASSPLDQETQYF. The DNA for the CDR3 is TGTGCCAGCTCACCTCTCGACCAAGAGACCCAGTACTTC.